One and the same sample provided the 22 T cell receptor beta chains below, sequenced in a study of T-cell reconstitution after alpha-beta-depleted transplantation in children. The authors prepared the TCRbeta library with unique molecular identifiers. TCRdb re-derived calls from the PCR reads in MiXCR, one entry per CDR3 protein. The sample lists 440,000 or so distinct CDR3 sequences, about a tenth occurring once. This material consisted of PBMCs from the stem cell graft donor, taken from the stem cell graft. These receptors all stem from a human donor who donated a stem cell graft to a child with acute myeloid leukemia.

The chain is built from TRBV5-5 and TRBJ1-5; D call uncertain. The germline V gene has CDR1 SGHKS and CDR2 YYEKEE (reference sequence). V lost 6 bases to trimming and J lost 3 bases, with 10 bases between them. The CDR3 length is 13 residues. CDR3 DNA sequence: TGTGCCAGCACTCTGGGTTTCAATCAGCCCCAGCATTTT. Its protein is CASTLGFNQPQHF.

This clonotype showed up just a few times. This chain joins TRBV5-6 and TRBJ1-5; D unresolved. The CDR3 loop spans 12 amino acids. The germline CDR1 and CDR2 sequences are SGHDT and YYEEEE. The V and J ends lost 5 bases and 4 bases respectively, with 7 bases between them. The CDR3: CASSAVNQPQHF. As DNA, the CDR3 is TGTGCCAGCAGTGCCGTGAATCAGCCCCAGCATTTT.

A few counts support this clonotype. This chain connects TRBV7-9 to TRBJ1-1; D perhaps matches TRBD1 (6 bases). Germline CDR1 reads SEHNR; CDR2 reads FQNEAQ (reference sequence). This CDR3 comprises 15 residues. Trimming pared 1 base from V and 6 bases from J, leaving 15 bases between. CDR3 region: CASSLGGQSNSEAFF. In DNA, the CDR3 is TGTGCCAGCAGCTTAGGAGGACAGAGTAACTCTGAAGCTTTCTTT.

This clonotype was found many times. J is TRBJ2-1 and V is TRBV9, with TRBD2 as a possible D gene (6 bases). There are 15 residues in the CDR3. V lost 7 bases to trimming and J lost 7 bases, with 21 bases between them. The V gene's germline CDR1 is SGDLS and CDR2 YYNGEE. CDR3: CASLHGRQTVNEQFF. CDR3 in DNA: TGTGCCAGCCTTCACGGGAGACAGACCGTAAATGAGCAGTTCTTC.

This clonotype has a count of ten or more. The J gene is TRBJ2-5, the V gene TRBV20-1, with 7 bases matching TRBD1. The germline V gene encodes CDR1 DFQATT and CDR2 SNEGSKA (reference sequence). J was trimmed by 2 bases and V by 0 bases; bases with no gene match: 9. There are 16 residues in the CDR3. The CDR3 region has the DNA TGCAGTGCTAGAGAAAGCCGGGACAGAGTACAAGAGACCCAGTACTTC. Translated, it gives CSARESRDRVQETQYF.

This clonotype has more than one count but fewer than ten. The rearrangement joins TRBV19 to TRBJ1-2, with D perhaps TRBD1 (6 bases). The CDR3 runs to 14 residues. Germline assignment: CDR1 LNHDA and CDR2 SQIVND (reference sequence). The V end was cut by 9 bases, the J end by 5 bases, with 19 bases between. The CDR3 DNA is TGTGCCAGCGAAAATCAGGGGATTGCGTATGGCTACACCTTC. It translates to CASENQGIAYGYTF.

This clonotype was counted between two and nine times. The rearrangement joins TRBV7-3 to TRBJ1-1, with 9 bases identical to TRBD1. This CDR3 is 13 amino acids long. Trimming at V came to 8 bases and at J to 0 bases, leaving 1 base not matched to a gene. CDR1 and CDR2 (germline): SGHTA, FQGTGA. The CDR3 bases are TGTGCCAGCGGACAGGGGTTGAACACTGAAGCTTTCTTT. Encoded protein: CASGQGLNTEAFF.

J is TRBJ2-5 and V is TRBV3-1; maybe TRBD2 (6 bases). This CDR3 has 13 amino acids. V was clipped by 0 bases and J by 4 bases, with 6 bases between them. Germline V gives CDR1 LGHDT, CDR2 YNNKEL (reference sequence). Here the CDR3 reads CASSQEGGETQYF. The CDR3 DNA follows: TGTGCCAGCAGCCAAGAGGGGGGAGAGACCCAGTACTTC.

The rearrangement uses TRBV7-2 and TRBJ2-5; D assignment may be TRBD1 or TRBD2 (5 bases each). The CDR3 extends over 13 amino acids. Germline V lookup: CDR1 SGHTA, CDR2 FQGNSA. V lost 7 bases and J lost 5, with 14 bases in between. This CDR3 is CASTTGAMETQYF. DNA of the CDR3: TGTGCCAGCACCACCGGGGCTATGGAGACCCAGTACTTC.

As concerns this clonotype: Germline is not matched at one junction end, which may reflect a read error. The J gene is TRBJ2-1, the V gene TRBV20-1, with 8 bases lining up with TRBD2. This CDR3 spans 15 amino acids. The germline V gene encodes CDR1 DFQATT and CDR2 SNEGSKA (reference sequence). The CDR3 is CCARVRGGSYNEQFF. The CDR3 coding sequence is TGCTGTGCTAGAGTTCGGGGGGGCTCCTACAATGAGCAGTTCTTC.

This clonotype was detected many times. The V gene is TRBV20-1, the J gene TRBJ1-5; a weak D match, TRBD1 (6 bases). The CDR3 covers 13 residues. V was shortened by 1 base and J by 5 bases, with 9 bases between the two germline ends. Germline values: CDR1 DFQATT, CDR2 SNEGSKA (reference sequence). CDR3: CSARGRGDQPQHF. The CDR3 DNA reads TGCAGTGCTAGAGGGAGGGGGGATCAGCCCCAGCATTTT.

This chain links TRBV7-6 with TRBJ2-3, with 10 bases fitting TRBD1. The length of the CDR3 is 18 residues. V shed 4 bases and J 4 bases; nucleotides not matched to a gene: 14. Germline CDR1 SGHVS, CDR2 FNYEAQ. The CDR3 spells CASSSGAGDRGRADTQYF. The CDR3 DNA is TGTGCCAGCAGCTCGGGCGCCGGGGACAGGGGACGTGCAGATACGCAGTATTTT.

On this clonotype: Possible read error: a much larger clone is one base away. The chain joins TRBV20-1 to TRBJ2-7, with a possible D match to TRBD1 (6 bases). In germline, CDR1 is DFQATT, CDR2 SNEGSKA (reference sequence). This CDR3 is 14 amino acids long. Trimming cost V 5 bases and J 10 bases, with 24 bases left between them. The CDR3: CSAEHTGSYSNQYF. Here the CDR3 DNA reads TGCAGTGCTGAGCATACAGGGAGTTATTCAAACCAGTACTTC.

The J gene is TRBJ2-1, the V gene TRBV20-1; 10 nucleotides line up with TRBD2. Trimming removed 3 bases from V and 8 bases from J; junction bases left unmatched: 10. The CDR3 consists of 15 residues. Germline V CDR1 and CDR2: DFQATT, SNEGSKA (reference sequence). CDR3 loop: CSASATSGLIYEQFF. In DNA form, the CDR3 reads TGCAGTGCTAGCGCGACTAGCGGGCTTATCTATGAGCAGTTCTTC.

This clonotype was recorded many times. The chain links TRBV12-3 or TRBV12-4 to TRBJ2-5, with D unclear. The V gene lost 3 bases and the J gene lost 2 bases, with 10 bases spanning the gap. This CDR3 spans 14 amino acids. CDR3 sequence: CASSFWAGQETQYF. The CDR3, as DNA: TGTGCCAGCAGTTTTTGGGCTGGACAAGAGACCCAGTACTTC.

The rearrangement links TRBV20-1 to TRBJ2-3; TRBD2 might be the D (5 bases). CDR3 length: 14 amino acids. CDR1 DFQATT and CDR2 SNEGSKA come from the germline V gene (reference sequence). V dropped 5 bases and J dropped 4 bases, with 16 bases sitting between them. CDR3 in amino acids: CSAENGISADTQYF. The CDR3, as DNA: TGCAGTGCTGAAAACGGGATATCCGCAGATACGCAGTATTTT.

This clonotype was counted only a few times. The chain has TRBV6-2 or TRBV6-3 and TRBJ2-1; 8 bases are a match to TRBD2. The junction had 7 bases not matched to a gene; V was cut back by 7 bases and J by 8 bases. Germline assignment: CDR1 MNHEY and CDR2 SVGEGT. The CDR3 has 13 residues. CDR3 in amino acids: CASIPGGGDEQFF. Written as DNA, the CDR3 is TGTGCCAGCATCCCCGGGGGGGGCGATGAGCAGTTCTTC.

The rearrangement joins TRBV6-2 or TRBV6-3 to TRBJ2-5, with D uncertain. The V and J ends lost 3 bases and 4 bases respectively, with 6 bases between them. The CDR3 runs to 12 residues. Germline assignment: CDR1 MNHEY and CDR2 SVGEGT. The CDR3 bases are TGTGCCAGCAGTTATGAAGGAGAGACCCAGTACTTC. Its translation: CASSYEGETQYF.

The chain recombines TRBV6-1 with TRBJ2-1; D gene uncertain. The CDR3 has 14 residues. V lost 6 bases, J lost 6 bases, and 15 bases lay in between. Germline V gives CDR1 MNHNS, CDR2 SASEGT. This CDR3 reads CASSLDAMANEQFF. The CDR3 DNA sequence: TGTGCCAGCAGCCTGGACGCGATGGCCAATGAGCAGTTCTTC.

This clonotype turned up a few times. The chain carries TRBV20-1 and TRBJ2-4; possible D gene TRBD2, 5 bases. Germline loops: CDR1 DFQATT, CDR2 SNEGSKA (reference sequence). CDR3 length: 16 amino acids. V was clipped by 4 bases and J by 9 bases, with 25 bases between them. This CDR3 reads CSAIPQASRQSGIQYF. The CDR3 nucleotides are TGCAGTGCTATCCCGCAGGCATCCCGGCAGAGCGGCATTCAGTACTTC.

This clonotype was counted between two and nine times. This chain joins TRBV2 and TRBJ1-6; the D gene is possibly TRBD1 (5 bases). V was shortened by 8 bases and J by 7 bases, with 12 bases between the two germline ends. The CDR3 runs 13 residues. From germline, CDR1 is SNHLY and CDR2 FYNNEI. The CDR3 loop reads CASGRGRNSPLHF. In nucleotides, the CDR3 is TGTGCCAGCGGCCGGGGCCGGAATTCACCCCTCCACTTT. Full variable domain (remainder filled in from reference TRBV2 and TRBJ1-6): EPEVTQTPSHQVTQMGQEVILRCVPISNHLYFYWYRQILGQKVEFLVSFYNNEISEKSEIFDDQFSVERPDGSNFTLKIRSTKLEDSAMYFCASGRGRNSPLHFGNGTRLTVT.

This clonotype was seen only a few times. V is TRBV18 and J is TRBJ1-5; possible D gene TRBD1, 6 bases. This CDR3 comprises 17 residues. Germline V gene lookup returns CDR1 KGHSH and CDR2 LQKENI. Trimming shortened V by 1 base and J by 1 base, and 14 bases separated the two germline ends. The DNA of the CDR3 is TGTGCCAGCTCACCACTCAGGGGAGGGGAAAGCAATCAGCCCCAGCATTTT. Translated: CASSPLRGGESNQPQHF.